The clone carrying this TCR beta chain has more than one count but fewer than ten. Its antigen is unknown. The sample belongs to a study of T-cell reconstitution after alpha-beta-depleted transplantation in children. Findings of the study overall: Expanded clones from the graft, numbering several hundred, reportedly supplied alpha-beta T cells about two months after transplant.

Unique molecular identifiers tagged the TCRbeta library. TCRdb reprocessed the PCR reads with MiXCR, giving one entry per CDR3 protein. The profile shows 350,000 to 500,000 distinct CDR3 sequences, about 45% of them singletons. J lost 7 bases, V lost 4 bases, and 8 bases had no gene match. Germline assignment: CDR1 GTSNPN and CDR2 SVGIG (reference sequence). The CDR3 totals 14 residues. This clonotype was obtained from a girl aged 2-15 years with aplastic anemia, due to receive a stem cell transplant. Sequenced here: PBMCs, sampled before TCRalphabeta/CD19-depleted stem cell transplant. The chain uses TRBV30 and TRBJ1-4, with TRBD1 identical over 8 bases. CDR3 nucleotides: TGTGCCTGGAACCGGGGACAGGACGGTGAAAAACTGTTTTTT. As protein: CAWNRGQDGEKLFF.